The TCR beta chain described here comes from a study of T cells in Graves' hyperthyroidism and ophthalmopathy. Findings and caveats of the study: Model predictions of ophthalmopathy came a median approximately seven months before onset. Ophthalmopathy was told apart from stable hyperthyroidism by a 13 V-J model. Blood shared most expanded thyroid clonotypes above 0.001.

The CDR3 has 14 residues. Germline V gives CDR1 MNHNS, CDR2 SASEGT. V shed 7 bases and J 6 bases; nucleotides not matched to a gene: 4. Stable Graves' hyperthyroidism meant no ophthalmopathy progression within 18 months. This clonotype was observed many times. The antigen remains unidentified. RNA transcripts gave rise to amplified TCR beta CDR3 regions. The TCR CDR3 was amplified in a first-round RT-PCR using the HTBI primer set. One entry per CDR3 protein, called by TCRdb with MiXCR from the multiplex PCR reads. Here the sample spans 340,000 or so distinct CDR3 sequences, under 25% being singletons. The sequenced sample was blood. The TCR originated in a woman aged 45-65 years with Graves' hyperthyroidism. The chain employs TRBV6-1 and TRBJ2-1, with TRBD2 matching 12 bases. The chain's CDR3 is CASTRLAGVNEQFF. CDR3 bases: TGTGCCAGCACTCGACTAGCGGGGGTCAATGAGCAGTTCTTC.